This entry features one T cell receptor (beta chain) sequence. Sample time point: pre-treatment baseline. The data were obtained in a study of blood T cell dynamics during melanoma immunotherapy. The CDR3 runs to 16 residues. Germline assignment: CDR1 SGDLS and CDR2 YYNGEE. The V end lost 2 bases, the J end lost 1 base, and 14 bases lay between the germline ends. Data came from immunoSEQ multiplex PCR; TCRdb stores just in-frame clones and leaves some out. The sample shows approximately 4,800 clones, around 87% of them seen only once. This chain joins TRBV9 and TRBJ2-3; D unclear. This material consisted of blood, taken from a patient treated with checkpoint blockade. The receptor's source is a human donor with melanoma. The CDR3 DNA reads TGTGCCAGCAGCGTTGGTTGGGATCGGGGCACAGATACGCAGTATTTT. The encoded protein is CASSVGWDRGTDTQYF.